This T cell receptor (beta chain) emerged from a study of T cell repertoires in cytomegalovirus infection. Across the study: Signatures in public TCR beta sequences pointed to both CMV infection and matching HLA type.

In this sample, this clonotype turned up a few times. Antigen: not known. V lost 8 bases to trimming and J lost 8 bases, with 19 bases between them. The CDR3 has 14 amino acids. The study, taken as a whole, reports: Individuals carrying CMV plus the relevant HLA were identified by cumulative frequency of public TCR beta families. The ex vivo response was dominated by HLA-C-restricted CMV-specific TCR beta clonotypes.

TCRdb independently ran MiXCR on the reads; one entry per CDR3 protein. Altogether roughly 230,000 distinct CDR3 sequences are present, about 23% being singletons, with the ten largest covering roughly 20%. The chain has TRBV5-3 and TRBJ2-2; no reliable D call. TRBV5-3 is marked as an open reading frame, function uncertain. Sequencing input: CD8+ T cells from PBMCs. This TCR was recovered from a human donor in good health (CMV status not recorded). Some clones in this sample may be carry-over from other donors' samples. Here the CDR3 reads CASSPLPLGGELFF. CDR3 bases: TGTGCCAGCAGCCCCTTACCTCTCGGGGGGGAGCTGTTTTTT.